This T cell receptor beta chain was documented in a study of identical twins. Germline V gene data show CDR1 as LGHDT and CDR2 as YNNKEL (reference sequence). The CDR3 sequence is 11 residues long. TCRdb called the 5' RACE reads again in MiXCR, with one record for every CDR3 protein. The data hold 550,000 to 700,000 distinct CDR3 sequences, with over 20% observed a single time. This clonotype occurred a few times. At one end, the junction sequence differs from germline, possibly due to a read error. The sample also formed part of further work on T cells expressing NK-cell markers.

Sequencing was done on a sample of PBMCs. This TCR came from a woman aged 18-30 years in good health. The chain links TRBV3-1 to TRBJ2-1, with TRBD2 identical over 8 bases. CDR3 in amino acids: CASSQGLAFYF. The CDR3 DNA reads TGTGCCAGCAGCCAAGGACTAGCGTTTTACTTC.